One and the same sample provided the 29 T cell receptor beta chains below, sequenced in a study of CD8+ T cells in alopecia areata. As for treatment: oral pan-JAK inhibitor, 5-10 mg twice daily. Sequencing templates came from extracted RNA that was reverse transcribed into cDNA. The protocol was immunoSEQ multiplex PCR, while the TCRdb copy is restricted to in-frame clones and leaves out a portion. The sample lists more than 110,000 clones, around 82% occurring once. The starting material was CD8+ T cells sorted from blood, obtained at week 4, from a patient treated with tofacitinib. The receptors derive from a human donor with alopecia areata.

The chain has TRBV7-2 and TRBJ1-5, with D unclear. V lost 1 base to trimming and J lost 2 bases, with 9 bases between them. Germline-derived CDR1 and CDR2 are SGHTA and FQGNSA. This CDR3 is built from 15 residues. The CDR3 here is CASSLGAVRNQPQHF. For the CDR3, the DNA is TGTGCCAGCAGCTTAGGGGCGGTTCGCAATCAGCCCCAGCATTTT. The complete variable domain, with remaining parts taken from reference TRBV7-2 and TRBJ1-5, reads GAGVSQSPSNKVTEKGKDVELRCDPISGHTALYWYRQSLGQGLEFLIYFQGNSAPDKSGLPSDRFSAERTGGSVSTLTIQRTQQEDSAVYLCASSLGAVRNQPQHFGDGTRLSIL.

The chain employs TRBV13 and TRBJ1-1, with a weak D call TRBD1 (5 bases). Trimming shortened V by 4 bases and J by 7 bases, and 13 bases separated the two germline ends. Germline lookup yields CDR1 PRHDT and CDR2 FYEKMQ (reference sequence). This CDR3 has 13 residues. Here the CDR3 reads CASSYPGAGEAFF. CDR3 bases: TGTGCCAGCAGCTATCCCGGGGCAGGTGAAGCTTTCTTT.

CDR3: CASSQGTSGGYEQYF. In nucleotides, the CDR3 is TGCGCCAGCAGCCAAGGGACTAGCGGGGGGTACGAGCAGTACTTC. The V gene is TRBV4-3, the J gene TRBJ2-7; TRBD2 matches at 14 bases. CDR3 length: 15 residues. Per germline, CDR1 LGHNA and CDR2 YSLEER. V was pared by 1 base and J by 4 bases, with 0 bases of the junction left unmatched.

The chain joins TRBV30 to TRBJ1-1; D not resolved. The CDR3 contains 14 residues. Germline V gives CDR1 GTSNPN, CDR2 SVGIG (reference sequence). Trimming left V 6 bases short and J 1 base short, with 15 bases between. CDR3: CACLTLGGNTEAFF. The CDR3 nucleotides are TGTGCCTGCCTGACGCTAGGCGGGAACACTGAAGCTTTCTTT.

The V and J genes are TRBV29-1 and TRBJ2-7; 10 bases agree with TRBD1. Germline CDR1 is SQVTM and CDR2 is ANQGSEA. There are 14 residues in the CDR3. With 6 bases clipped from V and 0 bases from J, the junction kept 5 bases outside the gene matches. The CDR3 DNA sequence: TGCAGCGTAGCCGGGACAGGGGACTCCTACGAGCAGTACTTC. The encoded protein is CSVAGTGDSYEQYF.

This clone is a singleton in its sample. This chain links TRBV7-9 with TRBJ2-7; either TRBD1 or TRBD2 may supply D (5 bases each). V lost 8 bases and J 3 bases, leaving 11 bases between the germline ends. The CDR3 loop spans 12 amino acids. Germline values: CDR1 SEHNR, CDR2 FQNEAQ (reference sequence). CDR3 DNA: TGTGCCAGCTCCGGGACGTACTACGAGCAGTACTTC. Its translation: CASSGTYYEQYF.

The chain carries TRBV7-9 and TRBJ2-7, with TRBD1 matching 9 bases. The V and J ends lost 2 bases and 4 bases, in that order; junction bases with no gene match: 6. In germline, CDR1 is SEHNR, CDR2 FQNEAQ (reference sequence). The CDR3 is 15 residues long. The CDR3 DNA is TGTGCCAGCAGCTTATTTGGGACAGGGAGTTACGAGCAGTACTTC. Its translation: CASSLFGTGSYEQYF.

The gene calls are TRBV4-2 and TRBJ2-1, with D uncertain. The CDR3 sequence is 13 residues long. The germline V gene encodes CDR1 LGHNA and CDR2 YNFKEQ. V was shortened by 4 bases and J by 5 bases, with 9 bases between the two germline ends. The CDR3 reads CASSPADNNEQFF. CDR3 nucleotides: TGTGCCAGCAGCCCGGCTGACAACAATGAGCAGTTCTTC.

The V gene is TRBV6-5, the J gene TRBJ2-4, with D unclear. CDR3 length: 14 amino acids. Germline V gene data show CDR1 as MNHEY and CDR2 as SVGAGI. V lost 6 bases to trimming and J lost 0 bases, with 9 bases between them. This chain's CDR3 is CASRDLLAKNIQYF. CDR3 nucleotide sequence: TGTGCCAGCAGAGACTTACTAGCCAAAAACATTCAGTACTTC.

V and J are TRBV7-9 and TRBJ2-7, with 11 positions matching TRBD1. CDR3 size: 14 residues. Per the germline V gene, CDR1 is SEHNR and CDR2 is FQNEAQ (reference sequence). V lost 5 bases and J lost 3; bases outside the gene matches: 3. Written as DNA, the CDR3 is TGTGCCAGCAGCGTGGGGACAGGGGGCTACGAGCAGTACTTC. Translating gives CASSVGTGGYEQYF.

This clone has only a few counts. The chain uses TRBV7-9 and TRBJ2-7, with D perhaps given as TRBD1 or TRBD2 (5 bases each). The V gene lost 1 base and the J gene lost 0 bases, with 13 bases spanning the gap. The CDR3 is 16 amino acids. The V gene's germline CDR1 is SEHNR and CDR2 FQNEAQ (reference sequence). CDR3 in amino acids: CASSLVSGTASYEQYF. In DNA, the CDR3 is TGTGCCAGCAGCTTAGTTTCCGGGACGGCCTCCTACGAGCAGTACTTC.

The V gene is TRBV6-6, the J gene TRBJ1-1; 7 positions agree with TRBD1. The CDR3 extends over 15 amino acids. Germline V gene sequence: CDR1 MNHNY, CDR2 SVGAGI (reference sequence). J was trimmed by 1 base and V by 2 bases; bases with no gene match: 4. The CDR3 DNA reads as TGTGCCAGCAGTTACCAGGGGGGACAGAACACTGAAGCTTTCTTT. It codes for CASSYQGGQNTEAFF.

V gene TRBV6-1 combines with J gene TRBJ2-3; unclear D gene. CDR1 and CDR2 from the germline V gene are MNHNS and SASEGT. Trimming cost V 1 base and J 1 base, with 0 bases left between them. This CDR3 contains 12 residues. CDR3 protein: CASSEGTDTQYF. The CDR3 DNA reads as TGTGCCAGCAGTGAAGGCACAGATACGCAGTATTTT.

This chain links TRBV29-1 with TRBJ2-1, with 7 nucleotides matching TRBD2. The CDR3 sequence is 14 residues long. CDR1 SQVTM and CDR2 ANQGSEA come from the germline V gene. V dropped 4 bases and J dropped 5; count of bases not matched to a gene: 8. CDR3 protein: CSVAEFSGHNEQFF. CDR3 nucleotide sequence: TGCAGCGTTGCTGAGTTTAGCGGGCACAATGAGCAGTTCTTC.

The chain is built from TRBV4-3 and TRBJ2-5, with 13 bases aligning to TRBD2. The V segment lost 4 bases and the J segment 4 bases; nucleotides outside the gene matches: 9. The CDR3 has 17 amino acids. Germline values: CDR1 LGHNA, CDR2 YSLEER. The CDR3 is CASSPSTSGGPGETQYF. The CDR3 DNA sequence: TGCGCCAGCAGCCCATCGACTAGCGGGGGGCCGGGAGAGACCCAGTACTTC.

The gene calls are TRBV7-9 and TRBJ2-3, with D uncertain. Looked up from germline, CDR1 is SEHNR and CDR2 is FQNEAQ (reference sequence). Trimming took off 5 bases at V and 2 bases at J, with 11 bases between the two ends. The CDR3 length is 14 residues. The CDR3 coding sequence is TGTGCCAGCAGCCCCTATCCCCCCACAGATACGCAGTATTTT. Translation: CASSPYPPTDTQYF.

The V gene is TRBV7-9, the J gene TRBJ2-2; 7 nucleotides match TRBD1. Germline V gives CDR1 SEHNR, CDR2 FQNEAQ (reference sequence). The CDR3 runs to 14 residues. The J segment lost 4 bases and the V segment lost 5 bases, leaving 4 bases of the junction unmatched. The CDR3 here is CASSGTEFTGELFF. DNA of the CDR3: TGTGCCAGCAGCGGGACAGAATTCACCGGGGAGCTGTTTTTT. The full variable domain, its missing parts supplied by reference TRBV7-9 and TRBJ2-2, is DTGVSQNPRHKITKRGQNVTFRCDPISEHNRLYWYRQTLGQGPEFLTYFQNEAQLEKSRLLSDRFSAERPKGSFSTLEIQRTEQGDSAMYLCASSGTEFTGELFFGEGSRLTVL.

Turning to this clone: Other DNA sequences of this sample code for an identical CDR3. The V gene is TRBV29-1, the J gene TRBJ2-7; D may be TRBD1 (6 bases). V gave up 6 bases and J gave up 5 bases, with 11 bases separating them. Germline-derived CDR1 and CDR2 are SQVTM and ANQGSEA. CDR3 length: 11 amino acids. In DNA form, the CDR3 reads TGCAGCGTGGAACAGGGAAACGAGCAGTACTTC. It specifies CSVEQGNEQYF.

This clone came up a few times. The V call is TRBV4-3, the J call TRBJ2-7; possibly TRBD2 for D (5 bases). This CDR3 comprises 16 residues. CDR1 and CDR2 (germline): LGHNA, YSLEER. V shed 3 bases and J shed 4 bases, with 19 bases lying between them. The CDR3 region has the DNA TGCGCCAGCAGCCATTCTCCGCGGGTCAATAGTTACGAGCAGTACTTC. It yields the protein CASSHSPRVNSYEQYF.

CDR3 amino acids: CASSLPGQGYTEAFF. CDR3 in DNA: TGTGCCAGCAGCTTACCGGGACAGGGTTACACTGAAGCTTTCTTT. The chain uses TRBV7-6 and TRBJ1-1, with TRBD1 matching 9 bases. This CDR3 region has 15 residues. J lost 3 bases, V lost 2 bases, and 4 bases had no gene match. Germline-derived CDR1 and CDR2 are SGHVS and FNYEAQ.

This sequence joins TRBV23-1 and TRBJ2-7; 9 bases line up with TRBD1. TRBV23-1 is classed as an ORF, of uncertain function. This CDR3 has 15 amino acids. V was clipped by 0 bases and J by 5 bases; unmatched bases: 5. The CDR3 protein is CASSQSPGQGNEQYF. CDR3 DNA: TGCGCCAGCAGTCAATCTCCGGGACAGGGCAACGAGCAGTACTTC.

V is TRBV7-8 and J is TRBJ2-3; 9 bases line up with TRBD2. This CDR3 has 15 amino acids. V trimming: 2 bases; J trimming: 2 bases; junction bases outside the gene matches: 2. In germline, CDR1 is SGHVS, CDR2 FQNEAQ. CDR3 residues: CASSLIAGDTDTQYF. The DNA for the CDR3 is TGTGCCAGCAGCTTAATAGCGGGGGACACAGATACGCAGTATTTT. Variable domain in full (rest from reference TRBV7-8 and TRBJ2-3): GAGVSQSPRYKVAKRGQDVALRCDPISGHVSLFWYQQALGQGPEFLTYFQNEAQLDKSGLPSDRFFAERPEGSVSTLKIQRTQQEDSAVYLCASSLIAGDTDTQYFGPGTRLTVL.

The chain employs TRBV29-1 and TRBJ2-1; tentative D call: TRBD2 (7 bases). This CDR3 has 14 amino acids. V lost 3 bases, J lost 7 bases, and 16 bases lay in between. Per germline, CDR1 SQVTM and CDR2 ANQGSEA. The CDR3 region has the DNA TGCAGCGTTGAGGAACCCCGGGGGGCGAATGAGCAGTTCTTC. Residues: CSVEEPRGANEQFF.

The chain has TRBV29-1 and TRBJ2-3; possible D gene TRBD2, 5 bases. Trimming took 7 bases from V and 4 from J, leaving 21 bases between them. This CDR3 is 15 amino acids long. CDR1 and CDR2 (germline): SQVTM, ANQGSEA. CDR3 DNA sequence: TGCAGCGCCAAGTCGGGGAGCCGAAACCCAGATACGCAGTATTTT. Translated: CSAKSGSRNPDTQYF.

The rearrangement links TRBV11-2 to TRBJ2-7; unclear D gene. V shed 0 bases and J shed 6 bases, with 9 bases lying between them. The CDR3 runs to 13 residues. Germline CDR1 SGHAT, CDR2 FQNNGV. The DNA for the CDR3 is TGTGCCAGCAGCTTAGATATTTTTTCCGAGCAGTACTTC. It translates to CASSLDIFSEQYF.

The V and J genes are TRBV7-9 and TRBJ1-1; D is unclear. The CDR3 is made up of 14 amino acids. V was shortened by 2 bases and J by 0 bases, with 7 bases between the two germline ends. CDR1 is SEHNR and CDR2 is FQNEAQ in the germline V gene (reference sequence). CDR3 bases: TGTGCCAGCAGCTTACCCAGCCTGAACACTGAAGCTTTCTTT. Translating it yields CASSLPSLNTEAFF.

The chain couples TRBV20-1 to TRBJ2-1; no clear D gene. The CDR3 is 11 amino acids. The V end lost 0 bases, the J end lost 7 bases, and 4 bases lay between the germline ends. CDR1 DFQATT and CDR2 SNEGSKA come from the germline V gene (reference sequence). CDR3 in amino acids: CSARDQNEQFF. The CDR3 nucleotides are TGCAGTGCTAGAGATCAGAATGAGCAGTTCTTC.

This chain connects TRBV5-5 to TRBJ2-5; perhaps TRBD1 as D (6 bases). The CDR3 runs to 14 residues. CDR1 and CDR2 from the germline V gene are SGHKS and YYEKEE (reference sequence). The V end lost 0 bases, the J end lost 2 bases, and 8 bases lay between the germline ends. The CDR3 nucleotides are TGTGCCAGCAGCTTGGACAGGGCTCAAGAGACCCAGTACTTC. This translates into CASSLDRAQETQYF.

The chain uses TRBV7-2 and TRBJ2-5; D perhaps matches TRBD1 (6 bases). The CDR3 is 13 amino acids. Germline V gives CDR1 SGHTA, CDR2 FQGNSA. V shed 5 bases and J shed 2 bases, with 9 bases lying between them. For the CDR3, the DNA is TGTGCCAGCAGCACGGACAGACAAGAGACCCAGTACTTC. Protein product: CASSTDRQETQYF.